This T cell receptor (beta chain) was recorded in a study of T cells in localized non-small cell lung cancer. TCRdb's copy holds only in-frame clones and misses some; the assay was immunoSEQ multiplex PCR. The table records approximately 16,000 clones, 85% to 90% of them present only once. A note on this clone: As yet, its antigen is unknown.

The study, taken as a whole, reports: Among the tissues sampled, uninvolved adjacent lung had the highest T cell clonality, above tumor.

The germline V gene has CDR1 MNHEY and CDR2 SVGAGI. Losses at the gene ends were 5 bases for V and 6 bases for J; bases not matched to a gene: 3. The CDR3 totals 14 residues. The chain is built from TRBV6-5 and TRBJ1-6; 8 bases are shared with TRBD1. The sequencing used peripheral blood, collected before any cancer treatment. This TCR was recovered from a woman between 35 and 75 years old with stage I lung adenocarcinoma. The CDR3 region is CASSNRGFNSPLHF. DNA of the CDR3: TGTGCCAGCAGTAACAGGGGGTTTAATTCACCCCTCCACTTT.